These 30 T cell receptor beta chains came from one sample sequenced in a study of control samples from healthy donors and cancer patients. Measured with immunoSEQ multiplex PCR; TCRdb has only the in-frame clones, and not every one. The table lists under 150,000 clones, around 90% of them singletons. The sequenced sample was blood. These receptors originate from a man aged 30-40 years in good health.

On this clone itself: One end of the junction varies from germline; a read error may be responsible. The chain is built from TRBV10-2 and TRBJ2-7; D unresolved. Germline lookup yields CDR1 WSHSY and CDR2 SAAADI. CDR3 size: 11 residues. The DNA of the CDR3 is TGCGCCAGCAGTCAGTCCTACGAGCAGTACTTC. This gives the protein CASSQSYEQYF.

The gene calls are TRBV6-1 and TRBJ2-6; D gene ambiguous. V was shortened by 1 base and J by 0 bases, with 4 bases between the two germline ends. CDR3 length equals 15 residues. Per germline, CDR1 MNHNS and CDR2 SASEGT. The CDR3 DNA is TGTGCCAGCAGTGAAGAGTCCTCTGGGGCCAACGTCCTGACTTTC. As protein: CASSEESSGANVLTF.

The chain employs TRBV28 and TRBJ2-3; 8 bases are shared with TRBD1. The CDR3 is made up of 15 amino acids. Germline-derived CDR1 and CDR2 are MDHEN and SYDVKM. V shed 6 bases and J 4 bases; nucleotides not matched to a gene: 9. The CDR3 spells CASSSRQGIPDTQYF. CDR3 nucleotides: TGTGCCAGCAGCTCTCGACAGGGGATTCCAGATACGCAGTATTTT.

This chain links TRBV3-1 (or the pseudogene TRBV3-2) with TRBJ1-2, with 8 bases aligning to TRBD1. This CDR3 has 15 residues. The V gene's germline CDR1 is LGHDT and CDR2 YNNKEL (reference sequence). V shed 1 base, J shed 10 bases, and the junction held 11 bases outside the gene matches. CDR3 sequence (DNA): TGTGCCAGCAGCCAAGGTAGACAGGGGAAATTATTCTACACCTTC. It codes for CASSQGRQGKLFYTF.

This sequence joins TRBV6-5 and TRBJ2-3; TRBD2 is a possible D gene (5 bases). Per the germline V gene, CDR1 is MNHEY and CDR2 is SVGAGI. This CDR3 is built from 15 residues. V was pared by 7 bases and J by 0 bases, with 14 bases between. The CDR3 sequence: CASISSGTSTDTQYF. The CDR3 DNA follows: TGTGCCAGCATATCAAGCGGAACAAGCACAGATACGCAGTATTTT.

The table lists this clone with a count of one. The rearrangement uses TRBV2 and TRBJ1-4; D uncertain. This CDR3 contains 14 residues. Germline V gene sequence: CDR1 SNHLY, CDR2 FYNNEI. Trimming removed 7 bases at V and 0 bases at J, with 9 bases between. In DNA form, the CDR3 reads TGTGCCAGCAAGCAGGAGACAACTAATGAAAAACTGTTTTTT. As protein: CASKQETTNEKLFF.

The chain is built from TRBV10-3 and TRBJ2-1; 8 bases map to TRBD2. Germline CDR1 ENHRY, CDR2 SYGVKD. V dropped 5 bases and J dropped 15; count of bases not matched to a gene: 9. CDR3 length equals 12 residues. DNA of the CDR3: TGTGCCATCAGTTCCCCGGGACTAGAAGGGTTCTTC. The encoded protein is CAISSPGLEGFF.

This chain links TRBV30 with TRBJ1-6, with TRBD1 matching 7 bases. V lost 0 bases, J lost 9 bases, and 8 bases stayed unmatched. The CDR3 is 15 amino acids. In germline, CDR1 is GTSNPN, CDR2 SVGIG (reference sequence). CDR3 DNA: TGTGCCTGGAGTGTTTCCGACAGGGATATTTCACCCCTCCACTTT. This encodes CAWSVSDRDISPLHF. The whole variable domain, remainder taken from reference TRBV30 and TRBJ1-6, is SQTIHQWPATLVQPVGSPLSLECTVEGTSNPNLYWYRQAAGRGLQLLFYSVGIGQISSEVPQNLSASRPQDRQFILSSKKLLLSDSGFYLCAWSVSDRDISPLHFGNGTRLTVT.

This chain uses TRBV29-1 with TRBJ1-1; no clear D gene. CDR3 size: 12 residues. V lost 7 bases, J lost 1 base, and 10 bases lay in between. Germline V lookup: CDR1 SQVTM, CDR2 ANQGSEA. In nucleotides, the CDR3 is TGCAGCGCTCGAGCCGAGAACACTGAAGCTTTCTTT. Protein product: CSARAENTEAFF.

V gene TRBV3-1 (or the pseudogene TRBV3-2) combines with J gene TRBJ2-4; D is unclear. This CDR3 is 17 amino acids long. The germline gives CDR1 LGHDT, CDR2 YNNKEL (reference sequence). V shed 4 bases and J shed 0 bases, with 16 bases lying between them. The chain's CDR3 is CASSPTPGQTAKNIQYF. Here the CDR3 DNA reads TGTGCCAGCAGCCCGACCCCGGGCCAAACAGCCAAAAACATTCAGTACTTC.

This rearrangement joins TRBV5-6 to TRBJ1-6; 8 nucleotides agree with TRBD1. CDR1 is SGHDT and CDR2 is YYEEEE in the germline V gene. V gave up 0 bases and J gave up 9 bases; unmatched junction bases: 8. The CDR3 length is 16 residues. CDR3: CASSLGLDRGTSPLHF. The CDR3 DNA follows: TGTGCCAGCAGCTTGGGCCTAGACAGGGGTACTTCACCCCTCCACTTT.

This chain connects TRBV3-1 (or the pseudogene TRBV3-2) to TRBJ1-2; D is undetermined. Trimming left V 1 base short and J 3 bases short, with 3 bases between. The CDR3 totals 12 residues. CDR1 and CDR2 from the germline V gene are LGHDT and YNNKEL (reference sequence). CDR3 nucleotide sequence: TGTGCCAGCAGCCAAGGGGACTATGGCTACACCTTC. Residues: CASSQGDYGYTF.

The chain uses TRBV5-4 and TRBJ1-4, with TRBD1 as a possible D gene (5 bases). Between the trimmed V and J ends, which lost 4 bases and 10 bases, there was a span of 17 bases. The CDR3 contains 14 residues. The germline V gene encodes CDR1 SGHNT and CDR2 YYREEE (reference sequence). As DNA, the CDR3 is TGTGCCAGCAGCACAACCCAGCAGGGAAGAAAACTGTTTTTT. This translates into CASSTTQQGRKLFF. The full variable domain, rest sourced from reference TRBV5-4 and TRBJ1-4, is ETGVTQSPTHLIKTRGQQVTLRCSSQSGHNTVSWYQQALGQGPQFIFQYYREEENGRGNFPPRFSGLQFPNYSSELNVNALELDDSALYLCASSTTQQGRKLFFGSGTQLSVL.

This chain uses TRBV5-4 with TRBJ2-3; no firm D call. Germline lookup yields CDR1 SGHNT and CDR2 YYREEE (reference sequence). The CDR3 is 14 residues long. Trimming cost V 4 bases and J 5 bases, with 14 bases left between them. The CDR3 DNA is TGTGCCAGCAGCGTTCGGAGAGTAGGAGATACGCAGTATTTT. It codes for CASSVRRVGDTQYF.

The chain carries TRBV30 and TRBJ2-5; 7 nucleotides agree with TRBD1. V lost 3 bases, J lost 3 bases, and 13 bases stayed unmatched. Per the germline V gene, CDR1 is GTSNPN and CDR2 is SVGIG (reference sequence). The CDR3 sequence is 16 residues long. The CDR3 DNA reads as TGTGCCTGGAGCCAACCTTCCGGGACAGCGAAAGAGACCCAGTACTTC. It specifies CAWSQPSGTAKETQYF.

By its share, this clone is medium-sized. This sequence joins TRBV7-9 and TRBJ1-2; 7 bases line up with TRBD1. Germline V CDR1 and CDR2: SEHNR, FQNEAQ (reference sequence). The CDR3 length is 13 residues. The trim removed 11 bases at V and 1 base at J, leaving 7 bases unmatched. CDR3 nucleotide sequence: TGTGCCGGAAGGGACAGCCTTAACTATGGCTACACCTTC. The encoded protein is CAGRDSLNYGYTF.

The gene calls are TRBV19 and TRBJ2-1; a weak D match, TRBD2 (5 bases). Trimming shortened V by 4 bases and J by 0 bases, and 10 bases separated the two germline ends. CDR1 is LNHDA and CDR2 is SQIVND in the germline V gene (reference sequence). The CDR3 is 15 residues long. The CDR3 loop reads CASSTDGNSYNEQFF. The CDR3 nucleotides are TGTGCCAGTAGTACGGACGGGAACTCCTACAATGAGCAGTTCTTC.

The chain joins TRBV6-2 or TRBV6-3 to TRBJ1-1; no clear D. The CDR3 is 14 residues long. Germline CDR1 reads MNHEY; CDR2 reads SVGEGT. The ends were cut back, 4 bases at V and 2 bases at J, with 11 bases in the middle. This chain's CDR3 is CASSSTGPNTEAFF. Written as DNA, the CDR3 is TGTGCCAGCAGTTCCACCGGACCAAACACTGAAGCTTTCTTT.

This clone has more than one count but fewer than ten. The chain is built from TRBV19 and TRBJ2-1; 8 nucleotides line up with TRBD2. Germline V lookup: CDR1 LNHDA, CDR2 SQIVND (reference sequence). The length of the CDR3 is 15 residues. The V gene end was trimmed by 3 bases and the J gene end by 5 bases; junction bases not matched to a gene: 6. The CDR3 region is CASSITSGSNNEQFF. CDR3 nucleotide sequence: TGTGCCAGTAGTATTACCAGCGGGAGTAACAATGAGCAGTTCTTC.

About this clone: Other DNA sequences in this specimen translate into the identical CDR3. CDR3 residues: CASSEVQRGYTF. Written as DNA, the CDR3 is TGTGCCAGCAGTGAGGTTCAGCGTGGCTACACCTTC. The chain has TRBV6-1 and TRBJ1-2, with unresolved D. Germline V gives CDR1 MNHNS, CDR2 SASEGT. Trimming took off 3 bases at V and 7 bases at J, with 9 bases between the two ends. The CDR3 length is 12 residues.

The gene calls are TRBV6-2 or TRBV6-3 and TRBJ2-1; the D gene is possibly TRBD2 (6 bases). The V gene lost 2 bases and the J gene lost 9 bases, with 14 bases spanning the gap. The CDR3 runs to 14 residues. Germline CDR1 is MNHEY and CDR2 is SVGEGT. The CDR3 is CASSYDVGLSEQFF. The CDR3 DNA follows: TGTGCCAGCAGTTACGATGTGGGACTTAGTGAGCAGTTCTTC.

The V and J genes are TRBV7-8 and TRBJ2-2, with a tentative D call TRBD2 (7 bases). V gave up 6 bases and J gave up 2 bases, with 13 bases separating them. Germline-derived CDR1 and CDR2 are SGHVS and FQNEAQ. This CDR3 has 15 amino acids. CDR3 nucleotide sequence: TGTGCCAGCAGAAACAGGGAGGGAAACACCGGGGAGCTGTTTTTT. This gives the protein CASRNREGNTGELFF. Full variable domain (remainder filled in from reference TRBV7-8 and TRBJ2-2): GAGVSQSPRYKVAKRGQDVALRCDPISGHVSLFWYQQALGQGPEFLTYFQNEAQLDKSGLPSDRFFAERPEGSVSTLKIQRTQQEDSAVYLCASRNREGNTGELFFGEGSRLTVL.

The J gene is TRBJ2-3, the V gene TRBV27; a weak D match, TRBD1 (5 bases). This CDR3 contains 14 residues. The V gene's germline CDR1 is MNHEY and CDR2 SMNVEV (reference sequence). The ends were cut back, 4 bases at V and 4 bases at J, with 12 bases in the middle. CDR3 in amino acids: CASSYQGWSDTQYF. The CDR3 DNA reads as TGTGCCAGCAGTTACCAGGGATGGTCAGATACGCAGTATTTT.

The gene calls are TRBV11-3 and TRBJ2-7; D is uncertain. The CDR3 sequence is 13 residues long. In germline, CDR1 is SGHNT, CDR2 YENEEA. V was trimmed by 0 bases and J by 7 bases, leaving 10 bases between them. The CDR3 bases are TGTGCCAGCAGCTTAGAACAGACCAGGGAGCAGTACTTC. Translation: CASSLEQTREQYF.

The DNA for the CDR3 is TGCAGCGTTGGTGGGGCCAGCAATCAGCCCCAGCATTTT. This gives the protein CSVGGASNQPQHF. This rearrangement joins TRBV29-1 to TRBJ1-5, with D possibly being TRBD1 (5 bases). Per the germline V gene, CDR1 is SQVTM and CDR2 is ANQGSEA. Trimming left V 4 bases short and J 1 base short, with 8 bases between. There are 13 residues in the CDR3.

The CDR3 spells CASSVGTGGFQPQHF. DNA for the CDR3: TGTGCCAGCAGTGTAGGGACAGGGGGTTTCCAGCCCCAGCATTTT. The genes are TRBV2 and TRBJ1-5, with 11 bases matching TRBD1. The CDR3 has 15 amino acids. The germline gives CDR1 SNHLY, CDR2 FYNNEI. The V and J ends lost 4 bases and 7 bases, in that order; junction bases with no gene match: 6.

The chain couples TRBV7-8 to TRBJ1-2; the match to TRBD1 covers 9 bases. The CDR3 loop spans 14 amino acids. Looked up from germline, CDR1 is SGHVS and CDR2 is FQNEAQ. V lost 5 bases and J lost 8; bases outside the gene matches: 9. For the CDR3, the DNA is TGTGCCAGCAGCCTCCGGACAGGGGCGGGGGGCTACACCTTC. Translating it yields CASSLRTGAGGYTF.

This chain connects TRBV5-6 to TRBJ1-5; no definite D call. The CDR3 is 14 residues long. Germline loops: CDR1 SGHDT, CDR2 YYEEEE. V was trimmed by 2 bases and J by 5 bases, leaving 11 bases between them. The chain's CDR3 is CASSFGPADQPQHF. In nucleotides, the CDR3 is TGTGCCAGCAGCTTCGGCCCAGCGGATCAGCCCCAGCATTTT. The complete variable domain, with remaining parts taken from reference TRBV5-6 and TRBJ1-5, reads DAGVTQSPTHLIKTRGQQVTLRCSPKSGHDTVSWYQQALGQGPQFIFQYYEEEERQRGNFPDRFSGHQFPNYSSELNVNALLLGDSALYLCASSFGPADQPQHFGDGTRLSIL.

The V call is TRBV25-1, the J call TRBJ2-4; a possible D gene is TRBD1 (6 bases). Germline CDR1 MGHDK, CDR2 SYGVNS. The CDR3 is 14 amino acids. V lost 5 bases and J lost 5, with 13 bases in between. CDR3 nucleotide sequence: TGTGCCAGCAGTCTGACAGGCGTCCAAAACATTCAGTACTTC. This encodes CASSLTGVQNIQYF.

The chain recombines TRBV7-9 with TRBJ2-1, with D hard to call. Germline CDR1 SEHNR, CDR2 FQNEAQ (reference sequence). The CDR3 extends over 13 amino acids. Trimming stripped 4 bases from V and 6 bases from J, with 10 bases between. CDR3 nucleotides: TGTGCCAGCAGCTCTGTGATGCGCAATGAGCAGTTCTTC. Residues: CASSSVMRNEQFF.